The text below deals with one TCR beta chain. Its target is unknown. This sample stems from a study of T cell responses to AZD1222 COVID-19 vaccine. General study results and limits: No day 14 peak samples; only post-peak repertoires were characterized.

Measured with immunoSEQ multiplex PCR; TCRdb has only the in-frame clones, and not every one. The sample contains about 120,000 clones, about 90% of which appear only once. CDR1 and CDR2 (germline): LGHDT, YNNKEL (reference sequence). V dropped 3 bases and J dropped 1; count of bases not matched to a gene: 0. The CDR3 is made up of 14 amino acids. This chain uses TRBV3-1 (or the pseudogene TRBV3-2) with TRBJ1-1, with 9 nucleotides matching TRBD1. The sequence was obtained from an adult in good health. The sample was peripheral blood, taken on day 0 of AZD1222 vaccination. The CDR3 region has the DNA TGTGCCAGCAGCCAGACAGGGGGGAACACTGAAGCTTTCTTT. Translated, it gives CASSQTGGNTEAFF.